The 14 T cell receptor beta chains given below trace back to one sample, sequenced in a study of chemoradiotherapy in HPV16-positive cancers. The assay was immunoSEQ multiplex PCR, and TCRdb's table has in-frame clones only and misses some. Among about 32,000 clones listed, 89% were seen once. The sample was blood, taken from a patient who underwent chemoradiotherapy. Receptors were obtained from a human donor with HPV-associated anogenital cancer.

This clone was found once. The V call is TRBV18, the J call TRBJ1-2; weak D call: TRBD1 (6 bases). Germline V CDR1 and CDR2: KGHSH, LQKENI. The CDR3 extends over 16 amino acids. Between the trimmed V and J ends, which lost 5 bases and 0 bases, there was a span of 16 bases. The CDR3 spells CASSGGTGRANYGYTF. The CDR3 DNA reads TGTGCCAGCTCAGGGGGCACAGGACGAGCTAACTATGGCTACACCTTC.

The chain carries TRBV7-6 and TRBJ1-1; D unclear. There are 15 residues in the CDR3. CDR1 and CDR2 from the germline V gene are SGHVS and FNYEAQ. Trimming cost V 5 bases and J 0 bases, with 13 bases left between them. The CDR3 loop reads CASSPSATMNTEAFF. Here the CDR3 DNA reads TGTGCCAGCAGCCCTAGTGCCACAATGAACACTGAAGCTTTCTTT.

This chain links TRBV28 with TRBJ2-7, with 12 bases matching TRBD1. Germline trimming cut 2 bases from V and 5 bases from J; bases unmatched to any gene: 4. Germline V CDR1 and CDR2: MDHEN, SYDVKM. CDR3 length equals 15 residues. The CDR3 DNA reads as TGTGCCAGCAGTTTAGGGGGACAGGGGGCGAACGAGCAGTACTTC. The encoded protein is CASSLGGQGANEQYF.

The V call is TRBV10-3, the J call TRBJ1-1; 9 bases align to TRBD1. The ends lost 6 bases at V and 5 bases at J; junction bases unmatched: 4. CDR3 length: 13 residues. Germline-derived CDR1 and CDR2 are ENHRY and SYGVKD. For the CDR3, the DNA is TGTGCCATCAGGGGGACAGGGAGTACTGAAGCTTTCTTT. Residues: CAIRGTGSTEAFF.

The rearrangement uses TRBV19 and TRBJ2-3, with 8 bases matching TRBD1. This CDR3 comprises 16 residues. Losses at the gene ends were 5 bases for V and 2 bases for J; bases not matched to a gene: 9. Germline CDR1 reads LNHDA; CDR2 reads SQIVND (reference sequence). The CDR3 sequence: CASSSRTGRNTDTQYF. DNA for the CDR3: TGTGCCAGTAGTTCTCGGACAGGGCGCAACACAGATACGCAGTATTTT. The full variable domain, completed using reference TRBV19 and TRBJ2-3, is DGGITQSPKYLFRKEGQNVTLSCEQNLNHDAMYWYRQDPGQGLRLIYYSQIVNDFQKGDIAEGYSVSREKKESFPLTVTSAQKNPTAFYLCASSSRTGRNTDTQYFGPGTRLTVL.

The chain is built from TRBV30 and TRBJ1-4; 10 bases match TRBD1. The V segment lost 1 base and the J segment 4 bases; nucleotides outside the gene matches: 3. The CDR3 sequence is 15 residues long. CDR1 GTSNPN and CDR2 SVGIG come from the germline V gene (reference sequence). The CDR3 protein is CAWSEGQGLNEKLFF. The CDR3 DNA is TGTGCCTGGAGTGAGGGACAGGGGCTTAATGAAAAACTGTTTTTT.

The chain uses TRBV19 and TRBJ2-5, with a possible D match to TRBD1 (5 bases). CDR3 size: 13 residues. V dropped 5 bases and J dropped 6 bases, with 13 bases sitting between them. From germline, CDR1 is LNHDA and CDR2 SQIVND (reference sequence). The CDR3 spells CASSPRQPQTQYF. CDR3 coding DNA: TGTGCCAGTAGTCCAAGACAGCCGCAGACCCAGTACTTC.

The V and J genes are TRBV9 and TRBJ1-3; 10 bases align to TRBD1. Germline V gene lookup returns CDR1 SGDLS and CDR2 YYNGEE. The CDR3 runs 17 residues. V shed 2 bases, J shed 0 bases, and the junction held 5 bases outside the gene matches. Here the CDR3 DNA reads TGTGCCAGCAGCGTTGGGACAGGGGCTTTCTCTGGAAACACCATATATTTT. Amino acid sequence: CASSVGTGAFSGNTIYF.

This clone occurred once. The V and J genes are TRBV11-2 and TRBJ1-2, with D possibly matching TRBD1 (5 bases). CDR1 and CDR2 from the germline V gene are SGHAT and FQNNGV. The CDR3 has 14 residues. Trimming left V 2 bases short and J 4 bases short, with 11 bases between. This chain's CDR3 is CASSLRTTGYGYTF. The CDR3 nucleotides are TGTGCCAGCAGCTTAAGGACAACCGGCTATGGCTACACCTTC.

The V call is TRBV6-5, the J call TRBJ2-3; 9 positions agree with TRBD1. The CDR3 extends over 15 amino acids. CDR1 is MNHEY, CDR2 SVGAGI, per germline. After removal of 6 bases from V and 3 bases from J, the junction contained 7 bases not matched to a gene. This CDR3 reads CASRQGALGTDTQYF. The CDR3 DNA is TGTGCCAGCAGACAGGGGGCCTTAGGTACAGATACGCAGTATTTT.

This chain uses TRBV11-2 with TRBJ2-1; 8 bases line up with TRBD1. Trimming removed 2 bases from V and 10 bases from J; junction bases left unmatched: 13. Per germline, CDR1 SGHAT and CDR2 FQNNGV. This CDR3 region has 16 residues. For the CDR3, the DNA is TGTGCCAGCAGCTTATCTGGTCGACAGGGGCTTGGCGAGCAGTTCTTC. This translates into CASSLSGRQGLGEQFF.

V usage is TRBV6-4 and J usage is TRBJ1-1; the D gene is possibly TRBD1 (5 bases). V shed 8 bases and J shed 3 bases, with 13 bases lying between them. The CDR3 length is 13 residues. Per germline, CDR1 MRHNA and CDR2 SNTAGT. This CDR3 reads CASSRRGDTEAFF. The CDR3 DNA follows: TGTGCCAGCTCACGAAGGGGAGACACTGAAGCTTTCTTT.

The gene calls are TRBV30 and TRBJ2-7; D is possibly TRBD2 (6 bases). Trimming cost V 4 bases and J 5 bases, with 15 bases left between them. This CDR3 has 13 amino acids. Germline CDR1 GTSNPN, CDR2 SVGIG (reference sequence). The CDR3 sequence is CAWNWGRGDEQYF. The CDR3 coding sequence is TGTGCCTGGAATTGGGGCCGCGGGGACGAGCAGTACTTC.

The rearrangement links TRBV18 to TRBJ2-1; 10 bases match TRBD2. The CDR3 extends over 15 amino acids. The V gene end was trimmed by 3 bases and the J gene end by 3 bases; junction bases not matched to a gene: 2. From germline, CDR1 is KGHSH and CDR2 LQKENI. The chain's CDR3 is CASSPGLADYNEQFF. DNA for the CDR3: TGTGCCAGCTCACCCGGACTAGCGGACTACAATGAGCAGTTCTTC. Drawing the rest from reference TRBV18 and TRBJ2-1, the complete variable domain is NAGVMQNPRHLVRRRGQEARLRCSPMKGHSHVYWYRQLPEEGLKFMVYLQKENIIDESGMPKERFSAEFPKEGPSILRIQQVVRGDSAAYFCASSPGLADYNEQFFGPGTRLTVL.